Below are 29 T cell receptor beta chains sequenced from a single sample in a study of blood T cell repertoires in COVID-19. Sequencing used immunoSEQ multiplex PCR; TCRdb keeps in-frame clones, though not all of them. This table has 60,000 or so clones, about 85% appearing once. Sequencing input: peripheral blood. The receptors were gathered from a woman of 80 years or more with acute or convalescent COVID-19.

This clone was seen only once. The CDR3 protein is CASSTRGHLSSDTQYF. As DNA, the CDR3 is TGTGCCAGCAGTACCCGAGGCCATTTAAGCTCAGATACGCAGTATTTT. The gene calls are TRBV28 and TRBJ2-3; D is unresolved. This CDR3 region has 16 residues. The ends were cut back, 5 bases at V and 4 bases at J, with 19 bases in the middle. From germline, CDR1 is MDHEN and CDR2 SYDVKM.

The sample holds one count of this clone. The J gene is TRBJ2-6, the V gene TRBV5-1, with a tentative D call TRBD1 (6 bases). Germline CDR1 and CDR2: SGHRS and YFSETQ. Trimming pared 6 bases from V and 0 bases from J, leaving 22 bases between. CDR3 length equals 19 residues. The CDR3 region is CASTIIFIQGRSGANVLTF. The DNA of the CDR3 is TGCGCCAGCACCATTATTTTTATACAGGGCCGCTCTGGGGCCAACGTCCTGACTTTC.

The chain couples TRBV6-5 to TRBJ1-1; D possibly corresponds to TRBD1 (5 bases). CDR1 MNHEY and CDR2 SVGAGI come from the germline V gene. The CDR3 spans 12 residues. V lost 7 bases to trimming and J lost 5 bases, with 11 bases between them. The CDR3 region is CASIGTATEAFF. DNA for the CDR3: TGTGCCAGCATAGGGACTGCGACTGAAGCTTTCTTT.

The genes are TRBV28 and TRBJ2-1, with D possibly matching TRBD2 (7 bases). This CDR3 is built from 14 residues. Trimming stripped 8 bases from V and 0 bases from J, with 11 bases between. The germline gives CDR1 MDHEN, CDR2 SYDVKM. This CDR3 is CASGRGGSYNEQFF. CDR3 nucleotides: TGTGCCAGCGGTAGGGGGGGCTCCTACAATGAGCAGTTCTTC.

V usage is TRBV30 and J usage is TRBJ1-5; TRBD1 matches 7 bases. V shed 0 bases and J 3 bases; nucleotides not matched to a gene: 2. There are 14 residues in the CDR3. The germline V gene has CDR1 GTSNPN and CDR2 SVGIG (reference sequence). The DNA for the CDR3 is TGTGCCTGGAGTGTGACAGGGATCAATCAGCCCCAGCATTTT. Residues: CAWSVTGINQPQHF.

The CDR3 here is CASSYSAGYGYTF. The CDR3 nucleotides are TGTGCCAGCAGTTACTCAGCTGGCTATGGCTACACCTTC. The genes are TRBV6-2 or TRBV6-3 and TRBJ1-2, with D hard to call. V dropped 0 bases and J dropped 4 bases, with 6 bases sitting between them. The CDR3 has 13 amino acids. Germline V gene sequence: CDR1 MNHEY, CDR2 SVGEGT.

The chain links TRBV6-4 to TRBJ2-1; 9 bases fit TRBD2. The CDR3 runs to 15 residues. Unmatched junction bases numbered 12, after V lost 6 bases and J lost 9 bases. Germline lookup yields CDR1 MRHNA and CDR2 SNTAGT. The CDR3 sequence is CASSPLAGGIGEQFF. The CDR3 DNA reads TGTGCCAGCAGCCCCTTGGCGGGGGGGATAGGTGAGCAGTTCTTC.

The chain employs TRBV6-8 and TRBJ2-3; TRBD2 matches 12 bases. The CDR3 covers 16 residues. J was trimmed by 6 bases and V by 7 bases; bases with no gene match: 11. The germline V gene encodes CDR1 MNHGY and CDR2 SAAAGT. The CDR3 DNA is TGTGCCAGCATTAAATCCGGGACTAGCGGGCTGGATACGCAGTATTTT. It translates to CASIKSGTSGLDTQYF.

This rearrangement joins TRBV15 to TRBJ2-7, with 10 bases identical to TRBD1. CDR3 length: 17 amino acids. V dropped 0 bases and J dropped 2; count of bases not matched to a gene: 7. CDR1 and CDR2 from the germline V gene are LNHNV and YYDKDF (reference sequence). CDR3 in amino acids: CATSRDREGQGTYEQYF. The CDR3 DNA reads TGTGCCACCAGCAGAGATAGGGAGGGACAGGGGACCTACGAGCAGTACTTC. The variable domain in full, with the rest retrieved from reference TRBV15 and TRBJ2-7, is DAMVIQNPRYQVTQFGKPVTLSCSQTLNHNVMYWYQQKSSQAPKLLFHYYDKDFNNEADTPDNFQSRRPNTSFCFLDIRSPGLGDTAMYLCATSRDREGQGTYEQYFGPGTRLTVT.

This chain uses TRBV2 with TRBJ2-1, with 8 bases that match TRBD2. CDR1 SNHLY and CDR2 FYNNEI come from the germline V gene. This CDR3 comprises 14 residues. The V segment lost 4 bases and the J segment 7 bases; nucleotides outside the gene matches: 6. The CDR3 here is CASSGTSLGNEQFF. In DNA, the CDR3 is TGTGCCAGCAGTGGGACTAGCTTGGGGAATGAGCAGTTCTTC.

This clone appeared once. This chain joins TRBV3-1 (or the pseudogene TRBV3-2) and TRBJ2-2; TRBD1 agrees at 10 bases. This CDR3 has 14 residues. CDR1 LGHDT and CDR2 YNNKEL come from the germline V gene (reference sequence). V lost 2 bases and J lost 7; bases outside the gene matches: 1. This CDR3 reads CASSQRTGGGELFF. In nucleotides, the CDR3 is TGTGCCAGCAGCCAACGGACAGGGGGCGGGGAGCTGTTTTTT.

The chain links TRBV6-5 to TRBJ1-4; no reliable D call. With 4 bases removed from V and 2 bases from J, the gap between germline ends came to 5 bases. The CDR3 has 13 residues. Germline CDR1 MNHEY, CDR2 SVGAGI. CDR3 residues: CASSFGTNEKLFF. For the CDR3, the DNA is TGTGCCAGCAGTTTTGGCACTAATGAAAAACTGTTTTTT.

The chain recombines TRBV7-9 with TRBJ2-1; D is ambiguous. The V end lost 4 bases, the J end lost 15 bases, and 13 bases lay between the germline ends. The germline CDR1 and CDR2 sequences are SEHNR and FQNEAQ (reference sequence). The CDR3 is 11 residues long. The CDR3 loop reads CASSSGRDTFF. The DNA for the CDR3 is TGTGCCAGCAGCTCCGGCCGAGACACGTTCTTC.

This clone was observed once. The chain combines TRBV4-1 with TRBJ1-1; D call uncertain. The V end lost 0 bases, the J end lost 6 bases, and 11 bases lay between the germline ends. The CDR3 is made up of 14 amino acids. The germline gives CDR1 MGHRA, CDR2 YSYEKL. The CDR3 is CASSQDNLRPEAFF. As DNA, the CDR3 is TGCGCCAGCAGCCAAGATAATCTGAGGCCTGAAGCTTTCTTT.

The J gene is TRBJ1-2, the V gene TRBV12-5; TRBD1 matches 7 bases. Germline trimming cut 4 bases from V and 6 bases from J; bases unmatched to any gene: 8. Germline V CDR1 and CDR2: LGHNT, FRNRAP. CDR3 length: 14 amino acids. The CDR3 nucleotides are TGTGCTAGTGGTTCCGGCTTTCAGGGGGATGGCTACACCTTC. It is translated as CASGSGFQGDGYTF.

The rearrangement uses TRBV12-3 or TRBV12-4 and TRBJ1-6; D is unresolved. Trimming stripped 5 bases from V and 9 bases from J, with 11 bases between. The CDR3 loop spans 13 amino acids. DNA of the CDR3: TGTGCCAGCAGTCCTGGGAGAAGTTCACCCCTCCACTTT. Protein sequence: CASSPGRSSPLHF.

The chain uses TRBV11-3 and TRBJ1-1; TRBD1 matches at 10 bases. The CDR3 is 13 amino acids. Trimming cost V 6 bases and J 4 bases; bases outside gene matches: 2. Germline lookup yields CDR1 SGHNT and CDR2 YENEEA. DNA of the CDR3: TGTGCCAGCAGTCGGACAGGGGGCACTGAAGCTTTCTTT. This translates into CASSRTGGTEAFF.

The chain has TRBV5-6 and TRBJ2-1; TRBD2 agrees at 7 bases. J was trimmed by 0 bases and V by 5 bases; bases with no gene match: 2. The CDR3 length is 14 residues. Germline loops: CDR1 SGHDT, CDR2 YYEEEE. CDR3 loop: CASSWTSSYNEQFF. The CDR3 DNA follows: TGTGCCAGCAGTTGGACTAGCTCCTACAATGAGCAGTTCTTC.

This clone was observed a handful of times. The chain links TRBV4-3 to TRBJ2-7; D unresolved. Germline V gene sequence: CDR1 LGHNA, CDR2 YSLEER. V lost 4 bases to trimming and J lost 3 bases, with 16 bases between them. The CDR3 spans 15 residues. CDR3 coding DNA: TGCGCCAGCAGCCTTTCGTACGAGACACTCTACGAGCAGTACTTC. Translation: CASSLSYETLYEQYF.

The rearrangement joins TRBV6-5 to TRBJ2-7, with 11 positions matching TRBD2. Germline lookup yields CDR1 MNHEY and CDR2 SVGAGI. J gave up 11 bases and V 4 bases, and 10 bases lay outside the gene matches. The CDR3 runs to 14 residues. The CDR3 DNA reads TGTGCCAGCAGTTCCTTAGCGGGAGGGGGATTTGAGTACTTC. Encoded protein: CASSSLAGGGFEYF.

The CDR3 region has the DNA TGTGCCAGCAGCTTGACAGAGATCCAATTCTTC. Protein sequence: CASSLTEIQFF. The chain has TRBV13 and TRBJ2-1, with D perhaps TRBD1 (5 bases). There are 11 residues in the CDR3. The germline CDR1 and CDR2 sequences are PRHDT and FYEKMQ (reference sequence). The V gene lost 3 bases and the J gene lost 16 bases, with 13 bases spanning the gap.

The chain links TRBV5-4 to TRBJ1-1; D is possibly TRBD1 (6 bases). The CDR3 runs to 15 residues. CDR1 and CDR2 from the germline V gene are SGHNT and YYREEE (reference sequence). V lost 0 bases and J lost 1, with 10 bases in between. The CDR3 loop reads CASSLGDTRNTEAFF. The DNA for the CDR3 is TGTGCCAGCAGCTTGGGGGACACGCGGAACACTGAAGCTTTCTTT. The full variable domain, with the rest looked up from reference TRBV5-4 and TRBJ1-1, is ETGVTQSPTHLIKTRGQQVTLRCSSQSGHNTVSWYQQALGQGPQFIFQYYREEENGRGNFPPRFSGLQFPNYSSELNVNALELDDSALYLCASSLGDTRNTEAFFGQGTRLTVV.

This chain connects TRBV6-5 to TRBJ1-2; 7 bases agree with TRBD1. Per germline, CDR1 MNHEY and CDR2 SVGAGI. CDR3 length equals 15 residues. V shed 6 bases, J shed 10 bases, and the junction held 17 bases outside the gene matches. CDR3 loop: CASSANFRGIGDYTF. The CDR3 nucleotides are TGTGCCAGCAGCGCGAACTTCAGGGGGATTGGTGACTACACCTTC.

The chain combines TRBV3-1 (or the pseudogene TRBV3-2) with TRBJ1-1; possible D gene TRBD1, 6 bases. This CDR3 spans 16 amino acids. Looked up from germline, CDR1 is LGHDT and CDR2 is YNNKEL (reference sequence). Trimming pared 4 bases from V and 6 bases from J, leaving 21 bases between. DNA of the CDR3: TGTGCCAGCAGCCCTCATACAGGGTATAAAGGAGCTGAAGCTTTCTTT. Translated, it gives CASSPHTGYKGAEAFF.

The CDR3 spells CASSQDFQGSEQFF. In DNA form, the CDR3 reads TGTGCCAGCAGCCAAGATTTTCAGGGCAGTGAGCAGTTCTTC. V is TRBV3-1 (or the pseudogene TRBV3-2) and J is TRBJ2-1, with D possibly being TRBD1 (5 bases). The CDR3 contains 14 residues. Germline V gives CDR1 LGHDT, CDR2 YNNKEL (reference sequence). V lost 0 bases and J lost 9, with 12 bases in between.

This clone was detected a few times. The rearrangement joins TRBV6-5 to TRBJ2-7; D is perhaps TRBD1 (6 bases). This CDR3 has 14 amino acids. V dropped 0 bases and J dropped 6 bases, with 12 bases sitting between them. The germline V gene has CDR1 MNHEY and CDR2 SVGAGI. This chain's CDR3 is CASSYSTRGGEQYF. The CDR3 coding sequence is TGTGCCAGCAGTTACTCGACCAGGGGCGGCGAGCAGTACTTC.

This rearrangement joins TRBV14 to TRBJ1-5, with 8 bases identical to TRBD1. The CDR3 is 13 amino acids. The J segment lost 7 bases and the V segment lost 9 bases, leaving 8 bases of the junction unmatched. Germline CDR1 SGHDN, CDR2 FVKESK. The CDR3 protein is CARAGGLIQPQHF. The CDR3 coding sequence is TGTGCCAGGGCAGGGGGCCTCATCCAGCCCCAGCATTTT.

The chain couples TRBV6-6 to TRBJ1-1, with TRBD1 matching over 7 bases. Trimming took 6 bases from V and 5 from J; bases not matched to a gene: 9. The CDR3 totals 14 residues. Germline assignment: CDR1 MNHNY and CDR2 SVGAGI (reference sequence). CDR3 sequence (DNA): TGTGCCAGCAGGGAGAGGGGGCGGTTAACTGAAGCTTTCTTT. Its translation is CASRERGRLTEAFF.

This clone was counted once. The rearrangement uses TRBV2 and TRBJ1-4; 9 bases fit TRBD1. The J segment lost 8 bases and the V segment lost 8 bases, leaving 6 bases of the junction unmatched. Germline V CDR1 and CDR2: SNHLY, FYNNEI. This CDR3 spans 13 amino acids. CDR3 DNA: TGTGCCAGCCAGTGGACAGGGGTCGAAAAACTGTTTTTT. Residues: CASQWTGVEKLFF.